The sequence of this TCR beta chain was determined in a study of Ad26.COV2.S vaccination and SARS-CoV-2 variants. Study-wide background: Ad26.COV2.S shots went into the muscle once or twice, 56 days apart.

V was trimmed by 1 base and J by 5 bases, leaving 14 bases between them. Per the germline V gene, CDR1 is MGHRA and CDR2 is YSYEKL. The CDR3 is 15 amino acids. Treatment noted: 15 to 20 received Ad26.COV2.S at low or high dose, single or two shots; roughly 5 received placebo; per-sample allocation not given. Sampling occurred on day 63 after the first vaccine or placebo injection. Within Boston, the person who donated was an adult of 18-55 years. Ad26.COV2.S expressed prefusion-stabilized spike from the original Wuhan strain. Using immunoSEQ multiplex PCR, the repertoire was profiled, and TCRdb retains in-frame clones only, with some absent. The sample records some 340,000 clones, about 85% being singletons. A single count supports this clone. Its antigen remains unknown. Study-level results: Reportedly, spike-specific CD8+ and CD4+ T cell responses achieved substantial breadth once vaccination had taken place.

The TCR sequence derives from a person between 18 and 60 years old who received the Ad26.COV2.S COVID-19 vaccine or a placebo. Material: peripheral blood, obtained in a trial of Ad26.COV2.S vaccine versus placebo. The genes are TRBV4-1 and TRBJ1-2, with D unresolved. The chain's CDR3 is CASSQAYGPLYGYTF. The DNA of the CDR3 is TGCGCCAGCAGCCAAGCATACGGGCCCCTTTATGGCTACACCTTC.